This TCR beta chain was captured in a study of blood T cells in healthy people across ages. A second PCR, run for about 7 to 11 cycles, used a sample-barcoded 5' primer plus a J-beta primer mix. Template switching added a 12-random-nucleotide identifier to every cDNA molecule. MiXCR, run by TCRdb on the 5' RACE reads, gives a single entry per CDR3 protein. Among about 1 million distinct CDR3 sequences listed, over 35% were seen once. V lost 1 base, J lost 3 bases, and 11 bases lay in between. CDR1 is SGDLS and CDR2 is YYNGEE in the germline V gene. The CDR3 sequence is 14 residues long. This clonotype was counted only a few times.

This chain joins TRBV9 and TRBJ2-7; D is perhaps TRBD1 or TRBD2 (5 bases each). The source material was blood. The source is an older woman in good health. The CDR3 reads CASSVMPGSYEQYF. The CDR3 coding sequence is TGTGCCAGCAGCGTAATGCCAGGGAGCTACGAGCAGTACTTC.